The rows below give T cell receptor beta chains drawn from one sample of a study of shared clonotypes between healthy human individuals. The method was immunoSEQ multiplex PCR; TCRdb's version includes in-frame clones alone and lacks a portion of them. The table shows hundreds of thousands of clones, with 90% to 97% occurring only once. The sequencing sample was made of naive CD8+ T cells sorted from blood. The receptors were sampled from a woman in her 30s in good health. Each CDR3 is given with its conserved first and last residue. Fields, in order: J gene, clone size, D gene, V gene, CDR3 protein, CDR3 DNA. A D gene is named only where the DNA matches it firmly. Clone size is stated in some rows and not others, as once, few, many or a class when expanded.

TRBJ2-1 | NA | TRBD2 | TRBV19 | CASSILLAGGQENEQFF | TGTGCCAGTAGTATATTGCTAGCGGGAGGTCAAGAGAATGAGCAGTTCTTC
TRBJ2-7 | NA | NA | TRBV7-9 | CASRKDSHEQYF | TGTGCCAGCAGAAAGGACAGCCACGAGCAGTACTTC
TRBJ2-2 | NA | NA | TRBV27 | CASSSDSHTGELFF | TGTGCCAGCAGTTCGGACAGCCACACCGGGGAGCTGTTTTTT
TRBJ2-3 | NA | TRBD2 | TRBV11-2 | CASSLFWASGNTSTDTQYF | TGTGCCAGCAGCTTATTTTGGGCCAGCGGGAACACTAGCACAGATACGCAGTATTTT
TRBJ2-6 | once | TRBD2 | TRBV30 | CAWSLLAGGPFPGANVLTF | TGTGCCTGGAGTTTGTTGGCGGGAGGGCCTTTTCCTGGGGCCAACGTCCTGACTTTC
TRBJ2-6 | NA | TRBD1 | TRBV29-1 | CSVRTGNIGTNVLTF | TGCAGCGTTCGGACAGGTAATATAGGGACCAACGTCCTGACTTTC
TRBJ1-4 | once | NA | TRBV27 | CASSLGGSEKLFF | TGTGCCAGCAGTTTAGGAGGAAGTGAAAAACTGTTTTTT
TRBJ2-1 | NA | TRBD1 | TRBV27 | CASSGQGAPYNEQFF | TGTGCCAGCAGTGGCCAGGGGGCTCCATACAATGAGCAGTTCTTC
TRBJ2-2 | NA | NA | TRBV27 | CASSYIWGGTGELFF | TGTGCCAGCAGTTATATATGGGGCGGCACCGGGGAGCTGTTTTTT
TRBJ2-7 | NA | NA | TRBV7-9 | CASSLKGGTSYEQYF | TGTGCCAGCAGCTTAAAAGGGGGGACCTCCTACGAGCAGTACTTC
TRBJ2-7 | NA | TRBD1 | TRBV28 | CASRRTGYDHEQYF | TGTGCCAGCCGAAGGACAGGGTACGATCACGAGCAGTACTTC
TRBJ2-3 | once | TRBD2 | TRBV27 | CASESGMGTDTQYF | TGTGCCAGCGAGAGCGGGATGGGCACAGATACGCAGTATTTT
TRBJ2-7 | once | NA | TRBV10-2 | CASSVDYSYEQYF | TGCGCCAGCAGTGTAGACTACTCCTACGAGCAGTACTTC
TRBJ1-1 | NA | NA | TRBV19 | CASRTASLETEAFF | TGTGCCAGTAGGACAGCTTCTCTGGAAACTGAAGCTTTCTTT
TRBJ2-5 | NA | NA | TRBV4-1 | CASSQDSRYQETQYF | TGCGCCAGCAGCCAAGATAGCAGGTACCAAGAGACCCAGTACTTC
TRBJ2-7 | NA | TRBD1 | TRBV27 | CASSSGQAFYEQYF | TGTGCCAGCAGTTCGGGACAGGCCTTCTACGAGCAGTACTTC
TRBJ1-5 | NA | NA | TRBV2 | CASSDGYQPQHF | TGTGCCAGCAGTGACGGGTATCAGCCCCAGCATTTT